This T cell receptor (beta chain) stems from a study of blood T cell repertoires in COVID-19. V dropped 5 bases and J dropped 2 bases, with 12 bases sitting between them. CDR1 SGHAT and CDR2 FQNNGV come from the germline V gene. The CDR3 consists of 14 residues. Profiled with immunoSEQ multiplex PCR; TCRdb holds only in-frame clones, not every one. The sample gives about 81,000 clones, around 92% of which show up once; 1.9% is in the top ten. Sequencing was carried out using peripheral blood. The chain has TRBV11-2 and TRBJ2-5, with D possibly TRBD1 on 5 matching bases. This sequence originates from a woman aged 45-65 years in a cohort sampled during active COVID-19. The CDR3 nucleotides are TGTGCCAGCAGCGACGGACATGTTCAAGAGACCCAGTACTTC. Translating gives CASSDGHVQETQYF.